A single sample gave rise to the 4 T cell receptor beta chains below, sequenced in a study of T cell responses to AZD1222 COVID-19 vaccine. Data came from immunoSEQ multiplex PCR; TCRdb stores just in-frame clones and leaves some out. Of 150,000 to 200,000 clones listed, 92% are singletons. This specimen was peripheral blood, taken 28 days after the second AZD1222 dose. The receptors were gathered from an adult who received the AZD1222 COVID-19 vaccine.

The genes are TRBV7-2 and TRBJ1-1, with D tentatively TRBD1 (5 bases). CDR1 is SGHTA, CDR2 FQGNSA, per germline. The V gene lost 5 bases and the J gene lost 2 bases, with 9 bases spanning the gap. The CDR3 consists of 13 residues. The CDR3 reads CASSPGTNTEAFF. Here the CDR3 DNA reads TGTGCCAGCAGCCCTGGGACTAACACTGAAGCTTTCTTT. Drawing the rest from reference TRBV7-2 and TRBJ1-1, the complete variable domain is GAGVSQSPSNKVTEKGKDVELRCDPISGHTALYWYRQSLGQGLEFLIYFQGNSAPDKSGLPSDRFSAERTGGSVSTLTIQRTQQEDSAVYLCASSPGTNTEAFFGQGTRLTVV.

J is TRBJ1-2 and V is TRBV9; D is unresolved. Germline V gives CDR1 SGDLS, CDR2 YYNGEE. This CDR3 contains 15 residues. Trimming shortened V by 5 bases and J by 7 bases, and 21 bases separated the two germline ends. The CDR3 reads CASSGLTPRFGGYTF. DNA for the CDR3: TGTGCCAGCAGTGGGCTGACACCTCGATTCGGTGGCTACACCTTC.

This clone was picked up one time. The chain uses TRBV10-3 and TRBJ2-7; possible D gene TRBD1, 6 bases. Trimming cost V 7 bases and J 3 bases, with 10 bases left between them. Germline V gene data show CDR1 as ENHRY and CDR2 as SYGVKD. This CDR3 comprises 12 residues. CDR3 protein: CAIMGTSYEQYF. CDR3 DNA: TGTGCCATCATGGGGACAAGCTACGAGCAGTACTTC.

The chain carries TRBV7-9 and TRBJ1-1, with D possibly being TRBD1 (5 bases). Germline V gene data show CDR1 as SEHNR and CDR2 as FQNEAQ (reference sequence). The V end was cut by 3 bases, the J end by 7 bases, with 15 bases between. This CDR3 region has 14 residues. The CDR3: CASSFGGGIFEAFF. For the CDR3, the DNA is TGTGCCAGCAGCTTTGGCGGGGGGATTTTTGAAGCTTTCTTT.